The 23 T cell receptor beta chains listed next were all sequenced from one sample in a study of blood T cell repertoires in COVID-19 (dated by TCRdb to the early 2020s). The library was obtained by the immunoSEQ multiplex PCR assay. In its TCRdb copy, this immuneACCESS table keeps in-frame sequences only and misses some clones. Where compared with another copy, unresolved V genes explain less than half of these, and the others have no known cause. This sample lists roughly 130,000 clones; 86% were detected once. Together, the top ten hold approximately 4.3% of the sample. The sequencing sample was made of peripheral blood. These receptors were taken from a man aged 35 to 55 with acute or convalescent COVID-19.

The V and J genes are TRBV20-1 and TRBJ2-5; 7 bases align to TRBD1. The CDR3 is 15 amino acids. Per the germline V gene, CDR1 is DFQATT and CDR2 is SNEGSKA (reference sequence). The junction had 7 bases not matched to a gene; V was cut back by 3 bases and J by 0 bases. CDR3 amino acids: CSASSDRRYQETQYF. The CDR3 nucleotides read TGCAGTGCTAGTTCGGACAGGCGTTACCAAGAGACCCAGTACTTC.

The chain is built from TRBV7-9 and TRBJ2-2; D is ambiguous. This CDR3 contains 12 residues. Trimming pared 0 bases from V and 7 bases from J, leaving 3 bases between. The germline V gene encodes CDR1 SEHNR and CDR2 FQNEAQ (reference sequence). The CDR3 sequence is CASSLAGGELFF. The CDR3, as DNA: TGTGCCAGCAGCTTAGCCGGCGGGGAGCTGTTTTTT. The whole variable domain, filled in from reference TRBV7-9 and TRBJ2-2, reads DTGVSQNPRHKITKRGQNVTFRCDPISEHNRLYWYRQTLGQGPEFLTYFQNEAQLEKSRLLSDRFSAERPKGSFSTLEIQRTEQGDSAMYLCASSLAGGELFFGEGSRLTVL.

The rearrangement uses TRBV6-5 and TRBJ2-1; D gene ambiguous. The germline gives CDR1 MNHEY, CDR2 SVGAGI. The CDR3 spans 15 residues. V shed 7 bases and J shed 7 bases, with 20 bases lying between them. The CDR3 nucleotides are TGTGCCAGCACCCTCCAGCGTAGGCTTGGGAATGAGCAGTTCTTC. As protein: CASTLQRRLGNEQFF.

The sample holds a few counts of this clone. V and J are TRBV13 and TRBJ2-7; the D gene is possibly TRBD1 (6 bases). V lost 5 bases to trimming and J lost 7 bases, with 9 bases between them. The germline CDR1 and CDR2 sequences are PRHDT and FYEKMQ (reference sequence). The CDR3 covers 11 residues. In DNA form, the CDR3 reads TGTGCCAGCAGCAGAGGACAGGAGCAGTACTTC. Translated: CASSRGQEQYF.

The chain uses TRBV6-5 and TRBJ2-3; D remains ambiguous. CDR3 size: 11 residues. The germline gives CDR1 MNHEY, CDR2 SVGAGI. V gave up 6 bases and J gave up 4 bases, with 5 bases separating them. CDR3 sequence: CASRWPDTQYF. For the CDR3, the DNA is TGTGCCAGCAGGTGGCCAGATACGCAGTATTTT.

This rearrangement joins TRBV6-6 to TRBJ1-5; no clear D. V lost 5 bases and J 4 bases, leaving 9 bases between the germline ends. The germline V gene has CDR1 MNHNY and CDR2 SVGAGI (reference sequence). This CDR3 is built from 13 residues. The CDR3 nucleotides are TGTGCCAGCAGTACCGACTGGAATCAGCCCCAGCATTTT. Translated, it gives CASSTDWNQPQHF.

J is TRBJ1-2 and V is TRBV3-1 (or the pseudogene TRBV3-2), with D unclear. This CDR3 is built from 15 residues. V was shortened by 1 base and J by 6 bases, with 15 bases between the two germline ends. Germline V gene lookup returns CDR1 LGHDT and CDR2 YNNKEL (reference sequence). CDR3 loop: CASSQAGLTLDGYTF. The CDR3 DNA sequence: TGTGCCAGCAGCCAAGCCGGACTCACATTGGATGGCTACACCTTC.

The chain is built from TRBV29-1 and TRBJ1-2; TRBD1 might be the D (6 bases). The CDR3 is 13 amino acids. With 1 base removed from V and 4 bases from J, the gap between germline ends came to 10 bases. The germline gives CDR1 SQVTM, CDR2 ANQGSEA. The CDR3 coding sequence is TGCAGCGTTGAAGGGACAGCACTCTATGGCTACACCTTC. Its protein product is CSVEGTALYGYTF.

DNA of the CDR3: TGTGCCAGCAGTCCCGGGACAGGACTGCTCTCTGAAGCTTTCTTT. Amino acid sequence: CASSPGTGLLSEAFF. The chain couples TRBV27 to TRBJ1-1, with 8 bases aligning to TRBD1. The CDR3 loop spans 15 amino acids. Losses at the gene ends were 5 bases for V and 6 bases for J; bases not matched to a gene: 11. The germline V gene has CDR1 MNHEY and CDR2 SMNVEV (reference sequence).

The gene calls are TRBV19 and TRBJ1-1; D call uncertain. V was clipped by 4 bases and J by 5 bases, with 11 bases between them. CDR1 and CDR2 (germline): LNHDA, SQIVND (reference sequence). The CDR3 has 13 amino acids. The CDR3 reads CASSKTSTTEAFF. The CDR3 nucleotides read TGTGCCAGTAGTAAAACAAGTACGACTGAAGCTTTCTTT.

The CDR3: CASSQRGGGRNSPLHF. CDR3 sequence (DNA): TGTGCCAGCAGCCAAAGGGGGGGCGGGAGAAATTCACCCCTCCACTTT. The chain couples TRBV7-9 to TRBJ1-6, with D perhaps matching TRBD1 (6 bases). CDR3 length: 16 amino acids. The germline CDR1 and CDR2 sequences are SEHNR and FQNEAQ (reference sequence). V lost 5 bases and J lost 7, with 18 bases in between.

The rearrangement joins TRBV27 to TRBJ2-1; TRBD1 might be the D (5 bases). V was cut by 3 bases and J by 5 bases, with 14 bases left in between. The length of the CDR3 is 15 residues. Germline V gene lookup returns CDR1 MNHEY and CDR2 SMNVEV (reference sequence). The CDR3 is CASSFGREGDNEQFF. CDR3 coding DNA: TGTGCCAGCAGTTTCGGCAGGGAAGGGGACAATGAGCAGTTCTTC.

The chain carries TRBV11-2 and TRBJ2-5; tentative D call: TRBD2 (6 bases). The germline V and J ends were trimmed by 1 base and 9 bases, with 18 bases remaining between them. The CDR3 is 15 residues long. Looked up from germline, CDR1 is SGHAT and CDR2 is FQNNGV. CDR3 DNA sequence: TGTGCCAGCAGCTTAGTTGGGGGGAATTTCACGCCCCAGTACTTC. Translated, it gives CASSLVGGNFTPQYF.

The chain combines TRBV12-3 or TRBV12-4 with TRBJ1-6; 8 bases align to TRBD1. With 6 bases clipped from V and 10 bases from J, the junction kept 5 bases outside the gene matches. CDR3 length: 13 residues. The CDR3 DNA is TGTGCCAGCAGCCCTACAGGGGGATCACCCCTCCACTTT. Its protein product is CASSPTGGSPLHF.

V usage is TRBV25-1 and J usage is TRBJ2-2; D might be TRBD1 (5 bases). The CDR3 is made up of 16 amino acids. Trimming shortened V by 3 bases and J by 1 base, and 12 bases separated the two germline ends. Germline CDR1 reads MGHDK; CDR2 reads SYGVNS. CDR3 residues: CASSDARQGNTGELFF. The CDR3 nucleotides are TGTGCCAGCAGTGATGCGAGGCAGGGGAACACCGGGGAGCTGTTTTTT.

This sequence joins TRBV4-2 and TRBJ2-2, with a weak D call TRBD2 (7 bases). The germline V gene has CDR1 LGHNA and CDR2 YNFKEQ. The CDR3 totals 16 residues. Trimming cost V 4 bases and J 2 bases, with 14 bases left between them. CDR3 residues: CASSRRGQTNTGELFF. DNA for the CDR3: TGTGCCAGCAGCCGGCGGGGGCAGACTAACACCGGGGAGCTGTTTTTT.

The rearrangement links TRBV29-1 to TRBJ2-5; D unresolved. The CDR3 is made up of 10 amino acids. Germline CDR1 reads SQVTM; CDR2 reads ANQGSEA. V was pared by 7 bases and J by 5 bases, with 8 bases between. In nucleotides, the CDR3 is TGCAGCGCCGGTGCGGAGACCCAGTACTTC. Translated, it gives CSAGAETQYF.

The gene calls are TRBV6-5 and TRBJ1-6, with TRBD1 as a possible D gene (5 bases). The V end lost 7 bases, the J end lost 10 bases, and 17 bases lay between the germline ends. Germline V gene sequence: CDR1 MNHEY, CDR2 SVGAGI. The CDR3 consists of 14 residues. CDR3 protein: CASTERGIGSPLHF. As DNA, the CDR3 is TGTGCCAGCACCGAAAGGGGTATTGGGTCACCCCTCCACTTT.

CDR3 DNA sequence: TGTGCCATCAGTGACCCCGACAGGGTGTATGCCTATGGCTACACCTTC. Translation gives CAISDPDRVYAYGYTF. V usage is TRBV10-3 and J usage is TRBJ1-2; TRBD1 aligns across 7 bases. The J segment lost 4 bases and the V segment lost 3 bases, leaving 11 bases of the junction unmatched. This CDR3 region has 16 residues. The germline V gene encodes CDR1 ENHRY and CDR2 SYGVKD.

The V call is TRBV24-1, the J call TRBJ2-3; 9 bases are a match to TRBD2. Germline V CDR1 and CDR2: KGHDR, SFDVKD. V dropped 6 bases and J dropped 1; count of bases not matched to a gene: 7. The CDR3 covers 16 residues. DNA of the CDR3: TGTGCCACCAGTACCTTAGCGGGAGTGGGCACAGATACGCAGTATTTT. It specifies CATSTLAGVGTDTQYF.

The chain uses TRBV14 and TRBJ2-3, with 9 bases identical to TRBD2. This CDR3 is 16 amino acids long. After removal of 4 bases from V and 7 bases from J, the junction contained 12 bases not matched to a gene. Germline CDR1 reads SGHDN; CDR2 reads FVKESK. The CDR3, as DNA: TGTGCCAGCAGCCTGACCCGGGCTAGCGGGGCTTATACGCAGTATTTT. Translating gives CASSLTRASGAYTQYF.

The rearrangement links TRBV7-8 to TRBJ1-2; D gene uncertain. The CDR3 totals 12 residues. The V end was cut by 2 bases, the J end by 8 bases, with 9 bases between. Germline-derived CDR1 and CDR2 are SGHVS and FQNEAQ. The CDR3 spells CASSLLSVGYTF. CDR3 DNA sequence: TGTGCCAGCAGCTTACTCTCTGTGGGCTACACCTTC.

The gene calls are TRBV2 and TRBJ1-6, with a tentative D call TRBD1 (6 bases). Trimming took 1 base from V and 9 from J, leaving 13 bases between them. Germline V CDR1 and CDR2: SNHLY, FYNNEI. The CDR3 covers 15 residues. This CDR3 is CASSEVPGHSSPLHF. The CDR3 DNA reads as TGTGCCAGCAGTGAAGTCCCGGGACATAGTTCACCCCTCCACTTT.